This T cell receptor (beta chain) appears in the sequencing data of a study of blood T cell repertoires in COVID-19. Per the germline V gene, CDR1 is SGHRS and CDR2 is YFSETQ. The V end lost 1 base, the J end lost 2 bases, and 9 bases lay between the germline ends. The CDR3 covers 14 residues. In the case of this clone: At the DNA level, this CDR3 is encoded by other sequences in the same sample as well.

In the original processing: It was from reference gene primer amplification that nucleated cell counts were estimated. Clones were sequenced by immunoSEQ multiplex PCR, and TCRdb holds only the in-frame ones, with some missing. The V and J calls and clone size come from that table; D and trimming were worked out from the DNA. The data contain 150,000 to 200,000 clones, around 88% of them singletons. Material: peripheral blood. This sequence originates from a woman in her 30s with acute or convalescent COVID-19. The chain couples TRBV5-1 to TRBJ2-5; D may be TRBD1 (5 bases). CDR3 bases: TGCGCCAGCAGCTTGCAGGGTTCACAAGAGACCCAGTACTTC. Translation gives CASSLQGSQETQYF.